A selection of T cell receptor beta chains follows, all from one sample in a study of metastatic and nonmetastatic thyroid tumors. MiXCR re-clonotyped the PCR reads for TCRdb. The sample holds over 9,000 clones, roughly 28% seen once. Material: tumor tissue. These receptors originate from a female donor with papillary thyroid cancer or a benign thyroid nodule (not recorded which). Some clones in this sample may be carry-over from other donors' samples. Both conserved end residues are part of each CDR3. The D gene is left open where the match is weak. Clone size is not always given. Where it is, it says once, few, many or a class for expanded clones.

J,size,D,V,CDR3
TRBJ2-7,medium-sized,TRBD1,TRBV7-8,CASSLGTGRSYEQYF
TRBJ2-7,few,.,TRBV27,CASSLVQDPYEQYF
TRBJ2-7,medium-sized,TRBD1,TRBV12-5,CASGRPGTGPNEQYF
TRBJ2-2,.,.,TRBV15,CATSPRGTTTGELFF
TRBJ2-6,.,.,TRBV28,CASRPRGANVLTF
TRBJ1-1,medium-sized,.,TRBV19,CASSSMGGALNTEAFF
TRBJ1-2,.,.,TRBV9,CASSVRADLSYGYTF
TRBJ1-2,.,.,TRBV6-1,CASKKGGDYYGYTF
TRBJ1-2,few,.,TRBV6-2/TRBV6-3,CASSYLRTEGYGYTF
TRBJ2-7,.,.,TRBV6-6,CASSYSPRDEQYF
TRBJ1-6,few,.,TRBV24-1,CATSDNLYNSPLHF
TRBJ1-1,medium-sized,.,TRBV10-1,CASSMQENTEAFF
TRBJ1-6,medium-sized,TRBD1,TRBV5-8,CASSLDRGYSPLHF
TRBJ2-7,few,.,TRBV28,CASTPGSRGEQYF
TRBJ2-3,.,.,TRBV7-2,CASSLAGGDTQYF
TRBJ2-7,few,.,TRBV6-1,CASSPDAGKQYF
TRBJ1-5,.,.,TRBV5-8,CASSFYGTVSNQPQHF
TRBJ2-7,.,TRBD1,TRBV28,CASSSGTGVQEQYF
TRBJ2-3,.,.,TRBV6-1,CASSLGVAADTQYF
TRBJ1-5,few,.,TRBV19,CASSTQFGGNQPQHF
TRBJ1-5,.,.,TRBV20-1,CSGGKGNQPQHF
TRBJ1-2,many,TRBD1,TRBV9,CASSPGTGSYGYTF
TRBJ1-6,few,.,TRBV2,CAVPGGFGNSPLHF
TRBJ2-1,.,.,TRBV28,CASSLEAGRAYNEQFF
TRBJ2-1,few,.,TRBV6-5,CASSYSTGNTYNEQFF
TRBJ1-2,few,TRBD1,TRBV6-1,CASRDRQGSGYGYTF
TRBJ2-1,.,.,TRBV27,CASSTTVYNEQFF
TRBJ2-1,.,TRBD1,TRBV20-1,CSPEGGTGVYNEQFF
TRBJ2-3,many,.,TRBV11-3,CASSPLGGGTDTQYF
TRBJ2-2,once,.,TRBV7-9,CASSLVPFNTGELFF
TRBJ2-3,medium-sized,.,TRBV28,CASSNRQVGQYF
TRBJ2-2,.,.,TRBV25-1,CASSARDTGELFF
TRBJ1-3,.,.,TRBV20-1,CSAGATGNTIYF
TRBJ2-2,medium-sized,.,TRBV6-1,CASRQSGELFF
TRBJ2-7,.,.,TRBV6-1,CASSLGRWGEQYF
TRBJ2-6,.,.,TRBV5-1,CASSLGSSGANVLTF
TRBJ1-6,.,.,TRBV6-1,CASSELVAAGSSPLHF
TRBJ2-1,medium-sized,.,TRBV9,CASSVGDGASFSYNEQFF
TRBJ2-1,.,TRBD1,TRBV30,CAWSREDRELFF
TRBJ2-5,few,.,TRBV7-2,CASSLGRETQYF
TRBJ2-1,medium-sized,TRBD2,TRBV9,CASSVLAGLYNEQFF
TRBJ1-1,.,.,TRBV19,CASSRAGNTEAFF
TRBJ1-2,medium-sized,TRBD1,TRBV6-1,CASRTGTGGGYTF
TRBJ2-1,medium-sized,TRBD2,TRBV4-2,CASSQGSGNNEQFF
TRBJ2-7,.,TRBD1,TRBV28,CASSLADRGGEQYF
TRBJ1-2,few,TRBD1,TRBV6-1,CASSPGGDYGYTF
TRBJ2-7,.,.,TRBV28,CASNPGAAYEQYF
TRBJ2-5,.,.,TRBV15,CATSQRAGLETQYF